The 32 T cell receptor beta chains below were found in one sample sequenced in a study of vaccination effects on CD4 cells after COVID-19. Sequencing followed a ViraFEST assay step that expanded antigen-specific CD4+ T cells with viral peptide pools. Isolation of CD4+ T cells took place after 10 to 11 days of culture. Assay: immunoSEQ multiplex PCR; the TCRdb copy retains only in-frame clones and omits some. The top ten clones hold approximately 25% of a sample with more than 11,000 clones, more than 65% of them seen once. Which antigens these TCRs recognize remains unknown. Sequenced material: CD4+ T cells from PBMCs cultured with HCoV-229E spike peptides, taken before COVID-19 vaccination. The source is a human donor who received a COVID-19 vaccine.

The chain is built from TRBV12-3 or TRBV12-4 and TRBJ1-1, with D hard to call. The CDR3 runs to 13 residues. The V gene lost 5 bases and the J gene lost 0 bases, with 7 bases spanning the gap. The CDR3 DNA reads as TGTGCCAGCAGTACACTCTTGAACACTGAAGCTTTCTTT. Amino acids: CASSTLLNTEAFF.

This chain links TRBV7-9 with TRBJ2-7; TRBD1 matches at 7 bases. CDR1 SEHNR and CDR2 FQNEAQ come from the germline V gene (reference sequence). Trimming cost V 5 bases and J 10 bases; bases outside gene matches: 14. CDR3 length: 14 residues. CDR3 sequence reads: CASSRDSWANTQYF. The CDR3 bases are TGTGCCAGCAGCCGGGACAGTTGGGCAAACACACAGTACTTC.

This clone is labeled as medium-sized (0.01 to 0.1%). The chain carries TRBV29-1 and TRBJ2-1, with 12 nucleotides matching TRBD2. The CDR3 has 13 residues. With V trimmed by 7 bases and J by 7 bases, 5 bases remained unmatched. The germline V gene encodes CDR1 SQVTM and CDR2 ANQGSEA. In DNA, the CDR3 is TGCAGCGGTTTAGGACTAGCGGGGAATGAGCAGTTCTTC. As protein: CSGLGLAGNEQFF.

The chain has TRBV5-1 and TRBJ2-7; 8 bases map to TRBD2. J was trimmed by 7 bases and V by 4 bases; bases with no gene match: 7. CDR1 is SGHRS, CDR2 YFSETQ, per germline. CDR3 size: 13 residues. This chain's CDR3 is CASSPTGGAEQYF. CDR3 DNA: TGCGCCAGCAGCCCCACCGGGGGGGCTGAGCAGTACTTC.

The chain combines TRBV3-1 (or the pseudogene TRBV3-2) with TRBJ1-1; D is unresolved. The CDR3 is made up of 14 amino acids. Germline V lookup: CDR1 LGHDT, CDR2 YNNKEL (reference sequence). Trimming took 0 bases from V and 9 from J, leaving 14 bases between them. In DNA form, the CDR3 reads TGTGCCAGCAGCCAAGAGGGCAGCCGCCCCAAAGCTTTCTTT. This gives the protein CASSQEGSRPKAFF.

The J gene is TRBJ1-5, the V gene TRBV30; D unresolved. Trimming removed 7 bases at V and 2 bases at J, with 15 bases between. In germline, CDR1 is GTSNPN, CDR2 SVGIG (reference sequence). CDR3 length: 14 residues. The CDR3 sequence is CAFGRIEGNQPQHF. CDR3 sequence (DNA): TGTGCCTTTGGACGGATTGAGGGCAATCAGCCCCAGCATTTT. The full variable domain, its missing parts supplied by reference TRBV30 and TRBJ1-5, is SQTIHQWPATLVQPVGSPLSLECTVEGTSNPNLYWYRQAAGRGLQLLFYSVGIGQISSEVPQNLSASRPQDRQFILSSKKLLLSDSGFYLCAFGRIEGNQPQHFGDGTRLSIL.

CDR3 DNA: TGTGCCAGCAGCTTAAGCTCGAACACTGAAGCTTTCTTT. This encodes CASSLSSNTEAFF. This sequence joins TRBV5-6 and TRBJ1-1; D ambiguous. CDR1 and CDR2 from the germline V gene are SGHDT and YYEEEE. Trimming left V 2 bases short and J 1 base short, with 6 bases between. The CDR3 runs to 13 residues.

V and J are TRBV15 and TRBJ2-5; D uncertain. CDR3 length: 15 residues. The germline V gene encodes CDR1 LNHNV and CDR2 YYDKDF (reference sequence). V lost 0 bases to trimming and J lost 5 bases, with 13 bases between them. This CDR3 is CATSRDGAVWETQYF. The CDR3 DNA follows: TGTGCCACCAGCAGAGATGGAGCAGTCTGGGAGACCCAGTACTTC.

This chain uses TRBV6-5 with TRBJ1-2, with D hard to call. CDR1 and CDR2 from the germline V gene are MNHEY and SVGAGI. CDR3 length equals 13 residues. V was shortened by 7 bases and J by 4 bases, with 13 bases between the two germline ends. CDR3 amino acids: CASMVGGAYGYTF. The DNA of the CDR3 is TGTGCCAGCATGGTAGGAGGTGCCTATGGCTACACCTTC.

The genes are TRBV10-3 and TRBJ2-3, with 8 bases lining up with TRBD2. The CDR3 contains 15 residues. CDR1 is ENHRY, CDR2 SYGVKD, per germline. V dropped 6 bases and J dropped 2; count of bases not matched to a gene: 7. CDR3: CAIRMAGGPTDTQYF. CDR3 DNA: TGTGCCATCAGGATGGCGGGGGGACCCACAGATACGCAGTATTTT.

This chain connects TRBV7-9 to TRBJ2-1, with 11 bases lining up with TRBD2. Germline values: CDR1 SEHNR, CDR2 FQNEAQ (reference sequence). This CDR3 region has 14 residues. Trimming cost V 8 bases and J 8 bases; bases outside gene matches: 8. The CDR3 region has the DNA TGTGCCAGCTTAGTAGCGGGAGGGCCCGATGAGCAGTTCTTC. It specifies CASLVAGGPDEQFF.

The chain combines TRBV7-2 with TRBJ2-7; D remains ambiguous. The CDR3 has 13 residues. The germline CDR1 and CDR2 sequences are SGHTA and FQGNSA. V lost 8 bases, J lost 3 bases, and 14 bases lay in between. The CDR3 loop reads CASASGPDYEQYF. CDR3 nucleotide sequence: TGTGCCAGCGCCTCGGGCCCGGACTACGAGCAGTACTTC. The complete variable domain, with remaining parts taken from reference TRBV7-2 and TRBJ2-7, reads GAGVSQSPSNKVTEKGKDVELRCDPISGHTALYWYRQSLGQGLEFLIYFQGNSAPDKSGLPSDRFSAERTGGSVSTLTIQRTQQEDSAVYLCASASGPDYEQYFGPGTRLTVT.

The chain has TRBV5-6 and TRBJ1-2; maybe TRBD1 (5 bases). The CDR3 covers 13 residues. Trimming shortened V by 2 bases and J by 2 bases, and 7 bases separated the two germline ends. In germline, CDR1 is SGHDT, CDR2 YYEEEE. This CDR3 is CASSLQANYGYTF. For the CDR3, the DNA is TGTGCCAGCAGCTTACAGGCAAACTATGGCTACACCTTC.

V gene TRBV30 combines with J gene TRBJ1-2; the match to TRBD1 covers 11 bases. The CDR3 spans 15 residues. Germline CDR1 GTSNPN, CDR2 SVGIG (reference sequence). V was clipped by 0 bases and J by 7 bases; unmatched bases: 7. CDR3 loop: CAWSVSPGTGGGYTF. The CDR3, as DNA: TGTGCCTGGAGTGTAAGCCCAGGGACAGGGGGTGGCTACACCTTC.

This clone was seen a handful of times. This rearrangement joins TRBV7-2 to TRBJ2-7, with D possibly being TRBD1 (5 bases). The V and J ends lost 2 bases and 3 bases respectively, with 11 bases between them. The CDR3 has 14 amino acids. The germline V gene encodes CDR1 SGHTA and CDR2 FQGNSA. In DNA, the CDR3 is TGTGCCAGCAGCTTATCAACAGGTCACTACGAGCAGTACTTC. Its translation: CASSLSTGHYEQYF.

The chain recombines TRBV5-1 with TRBJ1-2; D is unclear. The germline CDR1 and CDR2 sequences are SGHRS and YFSETQ. CDR3 size: 12 residues. Trimming took off 5 bases at V and 0 bases at J, with 5 bases between the two ends. CDR3 coding DNA: TGCGCCAGCAGGGGAGCTAACTATGGCTACACCTTC. It specifies CASRGANYGYTF.

The V and J genes are TRBV6-2 or TRBV6-3 and TRBJ1-4; D possibly corresponds to TRBD1 (5 bases). The length of the CDR3 is 17 residues. Germline CDR1 MNHEY, CDR2 SVGEGT. V dropped 2 bases and J dropped 0 bases, with 13 bases sitting between them. The CDR3 sequence: CASSYGGGGATNEKLFF. CDR3 sequence (DNA): TGTGCCAGCAGTTACGGGGGAGGTGGTGCAACTAATGAAAAACTGTTTTTT.

In its sample, this clone was seen a few times. Here the CDR3 DNA reads TGTGCCATCAGTGAGTCTTCTGGAACTAATGAAAAACTGTTTTTT. Translating gives CAISESSGTNEKLFF. The chain is built from TRBV10-3 and TRBJ1-4; D remains ambiguous. V was pared by 0 bases and J by 1 base, with 6 bases between. The CDR3 has 15 residues. The germline CDR1 and CDR2 sequences are ENHRY and SYGVKD.

The chain employs TRBV5-6 and TRBJ1-2; weak D call: TRBD1 (6 bases). This CDR3 is 15 amino acids long. V lost 0 bases, J lost 3 bases, and 12 bases lay in between. CDR1 is SGHDT and CDR2 is YYEEEE in the germline V gene. The CDR3 region is CASSLGRGPHYGYTF. CDR3 in DNA: TGTGCCAGCAGCTTGGGACGGGGGCCGCACTATGGCTACACCTTC. Full variable domain (missing parts from reference TRBV5-6 and TRBJ1-2): DAGVTQSPTHLIKTRGQQVTLRCSPKSGHDTVSWYQQALGQGPQFIFQYYEEEERQRGNFPDRFSGHQFPNYSSELNVNALLLGDSALYLCASSLGRGPHYGYTFGSGTRLTVV.

This clone was recorded once. The chain recombines TRBV6-1 with TRBJ2-5; 12 bases match TRBD2. Trimming at V came to 2 bases and at J to 2 bases, leaving 0 bases not matched to a gene. CDR3 length: 15 amino acids. CDR1 and CDR2 (germline): MNHNS, SASEGT. The CDR3 protein is CASSELAGGQETQYF. CDR3 coding DNA: TGTGCCAGCAGTGAACTAGCGGGGGGGCAAGAGACCCAGTACTTC.

The chain carries TRBV7-2 and TRBJ1-2; TRBD1 might be the D (6 bases). Trimming took off 6 bases at V and 4 bases at J, with 24 bases between the two ends. Germline assignment: CDR1 SGHTA and CDR2 FQGNSA. This CDR3 contains 17 residues. The CDR3 DNA follows: TGTGCCAGCAGTTCCGGGGGCGGGCAGGGAATGATCTATGGCTACACCTTC. Its translation: CASSSGGGQGMIYGYTF.

In this sample, this clone turned up once. The J gene is TRBJ1-1, the V gene TRBV5-1, with 8 bases aligning to TRBD1. CDR1 and CDR2 (germline): SGHRS, YFSETQ. The CDR3 consists of 13 residues. The J segment lost 3 bases and the V segment lost 4 bases, leaving 2 bases of the junction unmatched. The CDR3, as DNA: TGCGCCAGCAGCCCGGACAGGGACACTGAAGCTTTCTTT. Translated, it gives CASSPDRDTEAFF. Full variable domain (rest looked up from reference TRBV5-1 and TRBJ1-1): KAGVTQTPRYLIKTRGQQVTLSCSPISGHRSVSWYQQTPGQGLQFLFEYFSETQRNKGNFPGRFSGRQFSNSRSEMNVSTLELGDSALYLCASSPDRDTEAFFGQGTRLTVV.

The chain carries TRBV12-5 and TRBJ1-5; tentatively, D is TRBD1 (6 bases). Trimming shortened V by 8 bases and J by 3 bases, and 11 bases separated the two germline ends. The germline gives CDR1 LGHNT, CDR2 FRNRAP. The length of the CDR3 is 13 residues. CDR3 sequence (DNA): TGTGCTAGTAGGGACACTCTCAATCAGCCCCAGCATTTT. This encodes CASRDTLNQPQHF.

The genes are TRBV14 and TRBJ1-1, with a possible D match to TRBD1 (6 bases). The ends were cut back, 4 bases at V and 9 bases at J, with 15 bases in the middle. The length of the CDR3 is 13 residues. Germline CDR1 is SGHDN and CDR2 is FVKESK. The CDR3 sequence is CASSREGGLKAFF. As DNA, the CDR3 is TGTGCCAGCAGCCGGGAGGGGGGGCTTAAAGCTTTCTTT.

This chain joins TRBV25-1 and TRBJ1-3; no reliable D call. Looked up from germline, CDR1 is MGHDK and CDR2 is SYGVNS. Trimming shortened V by 3 bases and J by 0 bases, and 6 bases separated the two germline ends. The CDR3 extends over 14 amino acids. CDR3 residues: CASSDRSSGNTIYF. The DNA for the CDR3 is TGTGCCAGCAGTGATCGGTCCTCTGGAAACACCATATATTTT.

This CDR3 is CASSQTSNYLAGGTEAFF. The CDR3 nucleotides are TGTGCCAGCAGCCAAACTAGTAACTACCTAGCAGGGGGCACTGAAGCTTTCTTT. The chain joins TRBV4-2 to TRBJ1-1, with 7 bases identical to TRBD1. The CDR3 loop spans 18 amino acids. Germline V lookup: CDR1 LGHNA, CDR2 YNFKEQ. V was pared by 2 bases and J by 4 bases, with 16 bases of the junction left unmatched.

The chain recombines TRBV11-3 with TRBJ2-7; D tentatively reads TRBD1 or TRBD2 (7 bases each). V was cut by 1 base and J by 2 bases, with 12 bases left in between. Germline V gene sequence: CDR1 SGHNT, CDR2 YENEEA. This CDR3 comprises 15 residues. CDR3 bases: TGTGCCAGCAGCTTAGGGGCAGGGGGGGCCTACGAGCAGTACTTC. The encoded protein is CASSLGAGGAYEQYF.

V is TRBV28 and J is TRBJ1-6; D not resolved. Trimming took off 1 base at V and 8 bases at J, with 18 bases between the two ends. Germline values: CDR1 MDHEN, CDR2 SYDVKM. This CDR3 comprises 17 residues. The CDR3 coding sequence is TGTGCCAGCAGTTTATTAGTAAGGCCCGAAAGGGATTCACCCCTCCACTTT. Protein sequence: CASSLLVRPERDSPLHF.

V and J are TRBV5-1 and TRBJ2-3, with TRBD2 matching over 12 bases. The junction had 2 bases not matched to a gene; V was cut back by 0 bases and J by 6 bases. Germline V gives CDR1 SGHRS, CDR2 YFSETQ. This CDR3 has 15 residues. This CDR3 reads CASSLGLAGGDTQYF. CDR3 DNA sequence: TGCGCCAGCAGCTTGGGGCTAGCGGGAGGGGATACGCAGTATTTT.

The chain employs TRBV2 and TRBJ2-3; 8 bases match TRBD2. Germline CDR1 is SNHLY and CDR2 is FYNNEI. This CDR3 comprises 14 residues. J was trimmed by 1 base and V by 7 bases; bases with no gene match: 4. The CDR3 sequence: CASTSGSGTDTQYF. The CDR3 nucleotides are TGTGCCAGCACTAGCGGGTCTGGCACAGATACGCAGTATTTT.

This clone was seen more than once but under ten times. The genes are TRBV19 and TRBJ2-2; D is perhaps TRBD1 or TRBD2 (5 bases each). The germline CDR1 and CDR2 sequences are LNHDA and SQIVND (reference sequence). The V end was cut by 1 base, the J end by 4 bases, with 10 bases between. The CDR3 has 15 amino acids. The DNA for the CDR3 is TGTGCCAGTAGTATAGCAGGGACGGCCACCGGGGAGCTGTTTTTT. Protein: CASSIAGTATGELFF.

The J gene is TRBJ1-2, the V gene TRBV9; D not certain. The CDR3 consists of 13 residues. The V gene lost 4 bases and the J gene lost 5 bases, with 12 bases spanning the gap. Looked up from germline, CDR1 is SGDLS and CDR2 is YYNGEE. The CDR3 here is CASSPPTAYGYTF. In DNA form, the CDR3 reads TGTGCCAGCAGCCCACCGACGGCATATGGCTACACCTTC.